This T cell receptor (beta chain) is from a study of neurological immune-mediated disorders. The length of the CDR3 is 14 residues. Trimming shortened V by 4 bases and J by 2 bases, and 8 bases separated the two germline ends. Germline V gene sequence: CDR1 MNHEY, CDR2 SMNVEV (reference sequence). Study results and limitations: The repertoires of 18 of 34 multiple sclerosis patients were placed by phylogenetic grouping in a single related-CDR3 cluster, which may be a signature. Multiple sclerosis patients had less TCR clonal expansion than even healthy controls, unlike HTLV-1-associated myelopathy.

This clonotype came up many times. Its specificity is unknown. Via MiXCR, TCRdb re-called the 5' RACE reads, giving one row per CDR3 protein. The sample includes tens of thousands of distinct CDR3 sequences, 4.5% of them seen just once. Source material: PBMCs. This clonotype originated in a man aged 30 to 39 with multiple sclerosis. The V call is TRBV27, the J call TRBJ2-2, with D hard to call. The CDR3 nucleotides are TGTGCCAGCAGTTACAGTTACAACACCGGGGAGCTGTTTTTT. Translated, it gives CASSYSYNTGELFF.